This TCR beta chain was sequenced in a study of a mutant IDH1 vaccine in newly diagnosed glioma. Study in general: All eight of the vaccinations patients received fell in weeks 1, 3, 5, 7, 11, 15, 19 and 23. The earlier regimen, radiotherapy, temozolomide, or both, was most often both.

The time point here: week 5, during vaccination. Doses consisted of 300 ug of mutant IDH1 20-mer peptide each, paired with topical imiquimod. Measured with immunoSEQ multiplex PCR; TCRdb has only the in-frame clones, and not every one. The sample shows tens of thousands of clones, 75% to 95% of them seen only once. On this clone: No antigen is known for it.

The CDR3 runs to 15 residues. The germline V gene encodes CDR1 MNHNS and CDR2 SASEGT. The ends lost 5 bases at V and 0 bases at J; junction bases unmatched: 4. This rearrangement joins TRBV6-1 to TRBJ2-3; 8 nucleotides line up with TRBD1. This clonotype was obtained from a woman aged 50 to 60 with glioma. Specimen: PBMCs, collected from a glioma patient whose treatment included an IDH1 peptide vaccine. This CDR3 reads CASSQGAVSTDTQYF. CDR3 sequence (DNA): TGTGCCAGCAGTCAGGGGGCGGTGAGCACAGATACGCAGTATTTT.